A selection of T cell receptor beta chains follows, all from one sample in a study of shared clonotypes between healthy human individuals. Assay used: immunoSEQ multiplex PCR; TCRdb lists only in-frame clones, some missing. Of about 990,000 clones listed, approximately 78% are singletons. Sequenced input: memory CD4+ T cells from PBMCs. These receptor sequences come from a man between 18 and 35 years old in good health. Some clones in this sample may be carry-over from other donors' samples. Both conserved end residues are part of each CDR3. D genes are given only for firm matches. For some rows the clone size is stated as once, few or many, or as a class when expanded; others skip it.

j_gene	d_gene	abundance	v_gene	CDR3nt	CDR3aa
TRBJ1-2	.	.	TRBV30	TGTGCCTGGAGTGACGGGAGTACCTATGGCTACACCTTC	CAWSDGSTYGYTF
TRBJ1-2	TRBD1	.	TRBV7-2	TGTGCCAGCAGCCCTTCGACAGGGGGCTATAACTATGGCTACACCTTC	CASSPSTGGYNYGYTF
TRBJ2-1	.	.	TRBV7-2	TGTGCCAGCAGTATGCCAAACAACAATGAGCAGTTCTTC	CASSMPNNNEQFF
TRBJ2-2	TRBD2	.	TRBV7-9	TGTGCCAGCAGCCCTAGGGCTAGCGGGTCGAACACCGGGGAGCTGTTTTTT	CASSPRASGSNTGELFF
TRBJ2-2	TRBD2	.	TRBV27	TGTGCCAGCCGGGGACTAACGAACACCGGGGAGCTGTTTTTT	CASRGLTNTGELFF
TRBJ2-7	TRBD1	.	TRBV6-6	TGTGCCAGCAGTCGGCTGACAGGGGGGGAGTTGGGCGAGCAGTACTTC	CASSRLTGGELGEQYF
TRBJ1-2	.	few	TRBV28	TGTGCCAGCAGTTTAGGACAGCTAAACTATGGCTACACCTTC	CASSLGQLNYGYTF
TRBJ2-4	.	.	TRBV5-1	TGCGCCAGCAGCTCGGACCGACTAGAGCGGGACATTCAGTACTTC	CASSSDRLERDIQYF
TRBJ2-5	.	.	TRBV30	TGTGCCTGGCGGACGAGTGGGGGCCGGGAGACCCAGTACTTC	CAWRTSGGRETQYF
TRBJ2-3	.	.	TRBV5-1	TGCGCCAGCAGCCTAGGCGAGGGGGCAGATACGCAGTATTTT	CASSLGEGADTQYF
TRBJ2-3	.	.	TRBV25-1	TGTGCCAGCAGTTTGGAGGGAACAGATACGCAGTATTTT	CASSLEGTDTQYF
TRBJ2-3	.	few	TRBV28	TGTGCCAGCAGTGGTTTTTCGGGGACCACAGATACGCAGTATTTT	CASSGFSGTTDTQYF
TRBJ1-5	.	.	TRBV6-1	TGTGCCAGCAGTACAGAGGGGACGGTTCAGCCCCAGCATTTT	CASSTEGTVQPQHF
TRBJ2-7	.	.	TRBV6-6	TGTGCCAGCAGTTACCGGCAGGTTCCCAACGAGCAGTACTTC	CASSYRQVPNEQYF
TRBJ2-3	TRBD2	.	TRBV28	TGTGCCAGCAGTTTATCCGGCGGGAGGGCCCTCGGGGATACGCAGTATTTT	CASSLSGGRALGDTQYF
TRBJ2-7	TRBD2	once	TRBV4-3	TGCGCCAGCAGCCCCCGGGTAGCGGGCGACTCCTACGAGCAGTACTTC	CASSPRVAGDSYEQYF
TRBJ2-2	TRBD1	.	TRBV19	TGTGCCAGTAGTGAACCAGGACAGGTGGCCGGGGAGCTGTTTTTT	CASSEPGQVAGELFF
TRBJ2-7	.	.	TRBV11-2	TGTGCCAGCCAGGACTACTACGAGCAGTACTTC	CASQDYYEQYF
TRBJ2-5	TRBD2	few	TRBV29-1	TGCAGCGTTGTCGGGGAGACTAGCGGGAGCCCGGAGACCCAGTACTTC	CSVVGETSGSPETQYF
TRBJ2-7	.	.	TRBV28	TGTGCCAGCAGTTCCCCTTTCGGTGGTTCCTCCTACGAGCAGTACTTC	CASSSPFGGSSYEQYF